This TCR beta chain is drawn from a study of prognosis after radiotherapy for stage I lung cancer. Study-wide results and caveats: Lower post-radiation Shannon entropy was seen in patients who went on to develop distant metastases. In patients with versus without metastases, TRBV and TRBJ gene usage reportedly differed. After stereotactic body radiation therapy, median unique TCR clones were several thousand, down from around 10,000.

By two-round multiplex PCR, the TCR beta CDR3 was amplified from genomic DNA. First-round PCR amplification was performed with primers specific to each TRBV and TRBJ gene. From the multiplex PCR reads, TCRdb called clonotypes with MiXCR, one entry per CDR3 protein. The repertoire has around 60,000 distinct CDR3 sequences, around 27% of them found once; the top ten carry about 7.5%. The CDR3 runs 16 residues. V lost 6 bases, J lost 2 bases, and 7 bases stayed unmatched. In germline, CDR1 is DFQATT, CDR2 SNEGSKA (reference sequence). On this clonotype: Its antigen is not identified.

The chain carries TRBV20-1 and TRBJ2-5; TRBD2 matches at 15 bases. The source material was PBMCs, sampled before or after stereotactic body radiation therapy (not recorded which). The source of this sequence is a donor over 45 with non-small cell lung cancer. The CDR3 reads CSAREGLAGGQETQYF. The CDR3, as DNA: TGCAGTGCACGAGAAGGACTAGCGGGGGGGCAAGAGACCCAGTACTTC.